This T cell receptor beta chain was found in a study of vaccination effects on CD4 cells after COVID-19. Notes on the study in general: Late post-vaccination, clones induced by infection and those induced by vaccine underwent marked clonal contraction.

CDR1 is GTSNPN and CDR2 is SVGIG in the germline V gene (reference sequence). This CDR3 comprises 18 residues. Trimming removed 2 bases from V and 0 bases from J; junction bases left unmatched: 10. Turning to this clone: Antigen: not known.

Sequencing used immunoSEQ multiplex PCR; TCRdb keeps in-frame clones, though not all of them. Found here are tens of thousands of clones, about four fifths of them singletons; the top ten hold about 10%. In the ViraFEST assay, antigen-specific CD4+ clonotypes were identified by expansion after peptide-pool stimulation. CD4+ T cells were isolated after 10 days of culture. Prior SARS-CoV-2 infection was absent in the vaccine recipients, as shown by negative nucleocapsid antibodies. Supplemented with about 10 IU/ml IL-2 and 9.5 to 10 ug/ml peptides, a few million PBMC per well were kept in culture. The authors exchanged half the medium for IL-2 medium on days 3 and 7.

This specimen was CD4+ T cells from PBMCs cultured with SARS-CoV-2 spike peptides, taken before COVID-19 vaccination. V gene TRBV30 combines with J gene TRBJ2-6; 7 nucleotides agree with TRBD1. This TCR came from a human donor who received a COVID-19 vaccine. The CDR3 is CAWSSMTGRYSGANVLTF. CDR3 coding DNA: TGTGCCTGGAGTAGCATGACAGGGAGATACTCTGGGGCCAACGTCCTGACTTTC.